This T cell receptor (beta chain) was sequenced during a study of patients and donors after allogeneic stem cell transplantation. TCRdb reprocessed the RT-PCR reads with MiXCR, giving one entry per CDR3 protein. The table shows some 880,000 distinct CDR3 sequences, with roughly 18% occurring only once. Between the trimmed V and J ends, which lost 6 bases and 0 bases, there was a span of 9 bases. Looked up from germline, CDR1 is SEHNR and CDR2 is FQNEAQ (reference sequence). CDR3 size: 15 residues. This TCR was sampled from a human donor who was either an allogeneic HSCT recipient or a stem cell or donor lymphocyte infusion donor (not recorded which). It is not recorded whose cells these are; they may come from a transplant donor. Sequenced sample: blood, either unsorted or a sorted T cell fraction (not recorded which). The V and J genes are TRBV7-9 and TRBJ1-6; D might be TRBD1 (5 bases). As DNA, the CDR3 is TGTGCCAGCAGAGCTGACAGCTCCTATAATTCACCCCTCCACTTT. Translation: CASRADSSYNSPLHF.